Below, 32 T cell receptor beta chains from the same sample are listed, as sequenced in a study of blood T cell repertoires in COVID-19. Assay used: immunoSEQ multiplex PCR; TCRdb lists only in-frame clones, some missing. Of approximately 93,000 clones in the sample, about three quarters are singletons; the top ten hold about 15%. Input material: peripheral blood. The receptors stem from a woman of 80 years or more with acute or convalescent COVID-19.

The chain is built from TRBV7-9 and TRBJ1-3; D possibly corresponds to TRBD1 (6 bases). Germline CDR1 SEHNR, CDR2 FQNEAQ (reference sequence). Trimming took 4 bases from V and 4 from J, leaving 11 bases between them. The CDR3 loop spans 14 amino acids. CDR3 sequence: CASSSQGHGNTIYF. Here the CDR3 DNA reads TGTGCCAGCAGCTCACAGGGCCACGGAAACACCATATATTTT.

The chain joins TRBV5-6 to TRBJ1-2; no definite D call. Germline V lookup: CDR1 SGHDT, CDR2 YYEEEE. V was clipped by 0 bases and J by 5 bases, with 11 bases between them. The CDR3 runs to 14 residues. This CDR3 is CASSLDSLYYGYTF. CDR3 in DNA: TGTGCCAGCAGCTTGGACAGCTTGTATTATGGCTACACCTTC. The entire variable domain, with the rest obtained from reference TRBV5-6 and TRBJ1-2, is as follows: DAGVTQSPTHLIKTRGQQVTLRCSPKSGHDTVSWYQQALGQGPQFIFQYYEEEERQRGNFPDRFSGHQFPNYSSELNVNALLLGDSALYLCASSLDSLYYGYTFGSGTRLTVV.

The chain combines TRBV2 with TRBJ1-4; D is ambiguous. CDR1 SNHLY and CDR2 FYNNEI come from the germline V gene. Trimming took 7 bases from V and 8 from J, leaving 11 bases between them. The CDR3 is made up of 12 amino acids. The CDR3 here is CASKGQVEKLFF. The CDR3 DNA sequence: TGTGCCAGCAAAGGTCAGGTCGAAAAACTGTTTTTT. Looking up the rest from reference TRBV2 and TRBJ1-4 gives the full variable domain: EPEVTQTPSHQVTQMGQEVILRCVPISNHLYFYWYRQILGQKVEFLVSFYNNEISEKSEIFDDQFSVERPDGSNFTLKIRSTKLEDSAMYFCASKGQVEKLFFGSGTQLSVL.

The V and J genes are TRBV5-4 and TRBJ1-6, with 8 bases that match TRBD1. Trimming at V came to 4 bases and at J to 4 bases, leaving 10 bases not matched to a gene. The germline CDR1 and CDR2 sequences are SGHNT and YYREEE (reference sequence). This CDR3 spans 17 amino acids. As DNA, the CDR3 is TGTGCCAGCAGCGATCAACGACAGGGGATATATAATTCACCCCTCCACTTT. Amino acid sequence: CASSDQRQGIYNSPLHF.

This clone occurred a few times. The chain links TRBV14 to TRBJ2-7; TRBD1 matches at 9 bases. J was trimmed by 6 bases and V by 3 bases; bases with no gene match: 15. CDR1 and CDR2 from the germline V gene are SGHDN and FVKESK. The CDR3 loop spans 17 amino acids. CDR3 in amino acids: CASSQRGSGTGYGEQYF. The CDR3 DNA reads TGTGCCAGCAGCCAGAGGGGTTCCGGGACAGGGTACGGCGAGCAGTACTTC.

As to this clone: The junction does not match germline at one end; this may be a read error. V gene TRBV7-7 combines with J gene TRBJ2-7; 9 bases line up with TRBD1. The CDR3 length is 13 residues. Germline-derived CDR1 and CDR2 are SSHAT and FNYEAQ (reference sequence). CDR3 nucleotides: TGTGCTAGCAGCTCGGACAGGGGTTACGAGCAGTACTTC. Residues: CASSSDRGYEQYF. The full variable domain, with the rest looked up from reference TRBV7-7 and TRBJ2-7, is GAGVSQSPRYKVTKRGQDVTLRCDPISSHATLYWYQQALGQGPEFLTYFNYEAQPDKSGLPSDRFSAERPEGSISTLTIQRTEQRDSAMYRCASSSDRGYEQYFGPGTRLTVT.

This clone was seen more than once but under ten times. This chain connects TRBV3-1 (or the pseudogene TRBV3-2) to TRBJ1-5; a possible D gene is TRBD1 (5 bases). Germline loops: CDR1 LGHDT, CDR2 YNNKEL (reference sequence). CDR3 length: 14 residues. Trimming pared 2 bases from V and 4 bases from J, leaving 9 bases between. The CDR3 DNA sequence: TGTGCCAGCAGCCAATGGGGGGGGAATCAGCCCCAGCATTTT. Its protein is CASSQWGGNQPQHF.

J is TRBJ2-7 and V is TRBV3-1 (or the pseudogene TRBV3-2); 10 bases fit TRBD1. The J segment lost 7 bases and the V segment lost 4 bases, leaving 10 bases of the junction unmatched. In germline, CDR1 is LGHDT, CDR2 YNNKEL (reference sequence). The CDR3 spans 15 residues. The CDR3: CASSPSGTGDREQYF. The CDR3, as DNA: TGTGCCAGCAGCCCGTCCGGGACAGGGGATAGAGAGCAGTACTTC.

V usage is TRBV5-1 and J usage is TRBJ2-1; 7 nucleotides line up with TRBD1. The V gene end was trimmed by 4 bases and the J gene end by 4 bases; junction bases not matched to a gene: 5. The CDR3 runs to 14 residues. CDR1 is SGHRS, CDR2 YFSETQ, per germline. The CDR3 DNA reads TGCGCCAGCAGCCACGGGACAGAATACAATGAGCAGTTCTTC. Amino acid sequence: CASSHGTEYNEQFF.

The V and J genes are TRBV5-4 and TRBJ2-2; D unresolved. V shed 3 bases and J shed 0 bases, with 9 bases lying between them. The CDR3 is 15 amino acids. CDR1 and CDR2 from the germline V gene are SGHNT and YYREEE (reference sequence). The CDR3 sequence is CASSSEIANTGELFF. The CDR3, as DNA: TGTGCCAGCAGCTCGGAGATAGCGAACACCGGGGAGCTGTTTTTT.

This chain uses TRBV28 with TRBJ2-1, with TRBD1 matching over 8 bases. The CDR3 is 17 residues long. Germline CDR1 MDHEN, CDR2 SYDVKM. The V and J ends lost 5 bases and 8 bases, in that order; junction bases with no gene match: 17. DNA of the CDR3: TGTGCCAGCAGTGAGAACCTGGGGCAGGGGGCCAGGGATGAGCAGTTCTTC. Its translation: CASSENLGQGARDEQFF.

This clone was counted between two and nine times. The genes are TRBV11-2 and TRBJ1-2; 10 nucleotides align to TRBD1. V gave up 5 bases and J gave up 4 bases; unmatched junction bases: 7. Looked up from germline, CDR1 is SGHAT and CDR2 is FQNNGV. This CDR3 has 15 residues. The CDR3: CASSQDRGRFYGYTF. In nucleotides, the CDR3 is TGTGCCAGCAGCCAAGACAGGGGGCGATTCTATGGCTACACCTTC.

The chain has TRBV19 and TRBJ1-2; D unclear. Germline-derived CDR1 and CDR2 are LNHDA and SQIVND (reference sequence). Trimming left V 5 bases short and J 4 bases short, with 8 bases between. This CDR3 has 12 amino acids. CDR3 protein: CASSPSGYGYTF. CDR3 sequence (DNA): TGTGCCAGTAGTCCCAGCGGCTATGGCTACACCTTC.

Here the CDR3 DNA reads TGTGCCAGCAGTTCCCACAGGGGCGGCTATGGCTACACCTTC. This encodes CASSSHRGGYGYTF. The rearrangement links TRBV28 to TRBJ1-2; the match to TRBD1 covers 7 bases. V trimming: 4 bases; J trimming: 4 bases; junction bases outside the gene matches: 6. From germline, CDR1 is MDHEN and CDR2 SYDVKM. CDR3 length equals 14 residues.

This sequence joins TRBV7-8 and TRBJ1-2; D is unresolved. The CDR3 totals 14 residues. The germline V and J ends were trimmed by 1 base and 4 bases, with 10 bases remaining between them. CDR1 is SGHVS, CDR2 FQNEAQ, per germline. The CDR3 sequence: CASSLGRRGYGYTF. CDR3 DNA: TGTGCCAGCAGCTTAGGAAGACGAGGCTATGGCTACACCTTC.

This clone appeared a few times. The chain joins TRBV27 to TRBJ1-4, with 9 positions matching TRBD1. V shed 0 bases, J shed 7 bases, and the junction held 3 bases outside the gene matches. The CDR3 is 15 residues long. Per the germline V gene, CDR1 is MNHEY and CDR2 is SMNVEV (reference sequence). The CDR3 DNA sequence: TGTGCCAGCAGTTTATCGAGACAGGGGGTTGAAAAACTGTTTTTT. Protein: CASSLSRQGVEKLFF.

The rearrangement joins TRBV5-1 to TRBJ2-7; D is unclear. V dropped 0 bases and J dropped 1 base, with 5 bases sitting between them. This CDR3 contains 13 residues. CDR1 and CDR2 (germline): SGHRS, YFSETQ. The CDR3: CASSLAVSYEQYF. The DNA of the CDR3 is TGCGCCAGCAGCTTGGCCGTTTCCTACGAGCAGTACTTC.

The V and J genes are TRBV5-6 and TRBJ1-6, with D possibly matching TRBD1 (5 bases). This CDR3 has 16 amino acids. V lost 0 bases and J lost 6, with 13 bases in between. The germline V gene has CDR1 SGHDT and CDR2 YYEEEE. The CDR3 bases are TGTGCCAGCAGCTTGGCCATGGGGCAGTTTAATTCACCCCTCCACTTT. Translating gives CASSLAMGQFNSPLHF.

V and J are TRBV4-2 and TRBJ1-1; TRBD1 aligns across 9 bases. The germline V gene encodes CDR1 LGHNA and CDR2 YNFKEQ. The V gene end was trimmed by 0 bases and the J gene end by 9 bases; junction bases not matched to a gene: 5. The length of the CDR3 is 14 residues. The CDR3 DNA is TGTGCCAGCAGCCAAGATGTGGACAGGGGTAAAGCTTTCTTT. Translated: CASSQDVDRGKAFF.

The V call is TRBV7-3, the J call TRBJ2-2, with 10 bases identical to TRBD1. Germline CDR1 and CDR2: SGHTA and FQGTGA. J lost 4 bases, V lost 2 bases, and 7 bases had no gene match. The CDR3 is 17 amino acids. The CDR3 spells CASSLRGQGTGTGELFF. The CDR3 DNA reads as TGTGCCAGCAGCTTACGGGGACAGGGGACAGGCACCGGGGAGCTGTTTTTT.

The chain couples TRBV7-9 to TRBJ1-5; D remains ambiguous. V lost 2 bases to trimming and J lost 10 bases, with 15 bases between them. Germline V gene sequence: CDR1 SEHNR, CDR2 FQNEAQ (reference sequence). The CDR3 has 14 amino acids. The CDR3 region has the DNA TGTGCCAGCAGCTTACGGCAGGCCACTGATCCCCAGCATTTT. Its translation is CASSLRQATDPQHF.

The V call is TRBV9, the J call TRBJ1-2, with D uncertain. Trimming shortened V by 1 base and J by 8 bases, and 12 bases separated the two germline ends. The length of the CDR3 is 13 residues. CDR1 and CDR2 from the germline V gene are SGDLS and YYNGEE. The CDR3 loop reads CASSVNIGRGYTF. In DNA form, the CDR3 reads TGTGCCAGCAGCGTAAATATTGGCCGCGGCTACACCTTC.

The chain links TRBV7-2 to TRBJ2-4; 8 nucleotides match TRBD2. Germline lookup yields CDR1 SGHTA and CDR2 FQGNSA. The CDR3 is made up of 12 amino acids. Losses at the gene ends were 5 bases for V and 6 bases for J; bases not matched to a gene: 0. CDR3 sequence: CASSRGGNIQYF. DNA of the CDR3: TGTGCCAGCAGCCGGGGGGGAAACATTCAGTACTTC.

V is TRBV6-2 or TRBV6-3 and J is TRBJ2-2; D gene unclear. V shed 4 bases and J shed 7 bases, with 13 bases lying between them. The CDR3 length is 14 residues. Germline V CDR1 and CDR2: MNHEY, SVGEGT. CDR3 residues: CASSFTVKHGELFF. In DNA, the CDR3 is TGTGCCAGCAGTTTCACCGTCAAACACGGGGAGCTGTTTTTT.

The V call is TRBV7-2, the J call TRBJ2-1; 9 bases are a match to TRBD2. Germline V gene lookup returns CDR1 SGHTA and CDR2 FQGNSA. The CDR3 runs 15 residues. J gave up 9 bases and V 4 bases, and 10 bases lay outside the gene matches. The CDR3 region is CASSSSSGDLREQFF. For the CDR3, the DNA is TGTGCCAGCAGCTCGTCTAGCGGGGACCTCCGTGAGCAGTTCTTC.

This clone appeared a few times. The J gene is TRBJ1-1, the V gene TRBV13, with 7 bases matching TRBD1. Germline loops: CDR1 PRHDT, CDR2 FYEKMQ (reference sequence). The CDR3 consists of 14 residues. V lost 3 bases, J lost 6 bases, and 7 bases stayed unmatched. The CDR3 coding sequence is TGTGCCAGCAGCTTCAAGACAGGGCGAGCTGAAGCTTTCTTT. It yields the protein CASSFKTGRAEAFF.

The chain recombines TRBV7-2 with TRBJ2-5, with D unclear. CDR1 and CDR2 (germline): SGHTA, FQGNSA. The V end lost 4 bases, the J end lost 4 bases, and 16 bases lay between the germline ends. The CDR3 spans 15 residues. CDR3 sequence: CASSSKVGRLETQYF. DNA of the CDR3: TGTGCCAGCAGCTCGAAAGTGGGCAGGCTAGAGACCCAGTACTTC.

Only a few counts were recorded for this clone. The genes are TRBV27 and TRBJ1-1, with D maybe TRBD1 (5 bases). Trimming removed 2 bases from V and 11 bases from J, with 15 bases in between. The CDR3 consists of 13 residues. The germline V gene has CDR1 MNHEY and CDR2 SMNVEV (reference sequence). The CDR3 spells CASSLRVGRAAFF. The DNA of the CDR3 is TGTGCCAGCAGTTTAAGGGTGGGCAGGGCTGCTTTCTTT.

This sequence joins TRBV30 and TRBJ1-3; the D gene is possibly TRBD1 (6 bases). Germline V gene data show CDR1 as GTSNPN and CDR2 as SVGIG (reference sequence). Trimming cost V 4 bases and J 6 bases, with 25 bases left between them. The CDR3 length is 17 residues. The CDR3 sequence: CAWIPRTAPSQVNTIYF. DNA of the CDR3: TGTGCCTGGATCCCCCGGACAGCACCAAGTCAAGTAAACACCATATATTTT.

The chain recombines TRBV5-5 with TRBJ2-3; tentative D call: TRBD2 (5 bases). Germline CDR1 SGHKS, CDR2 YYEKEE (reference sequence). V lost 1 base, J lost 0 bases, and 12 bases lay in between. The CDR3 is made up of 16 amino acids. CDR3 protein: CASSLSIQRSTDTQYF. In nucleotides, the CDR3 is TGTGCCAGCAGCTTGTCCATCCAGCGGAGCACAGATACGCAGTATTTT. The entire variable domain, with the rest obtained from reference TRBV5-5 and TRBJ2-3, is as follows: DAGVTQSPTHLIKTRGQQVTLRCSPISGHKSVSWYQQVLGQGPQFIFQYYEKEERGRGNFPDRFSARQFPNYSSELNVNALLLGDSALYLCASSLSIQRSTDTQYFGPGTRLTVL.

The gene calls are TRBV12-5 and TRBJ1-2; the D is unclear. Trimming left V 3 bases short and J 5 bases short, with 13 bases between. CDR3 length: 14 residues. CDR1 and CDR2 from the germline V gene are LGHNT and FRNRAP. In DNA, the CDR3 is TGTGCTAGTGGTTTAGCCCCGGGGAGTTATGGCTACACCTTC. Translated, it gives CASGLAPGSYGYTF.

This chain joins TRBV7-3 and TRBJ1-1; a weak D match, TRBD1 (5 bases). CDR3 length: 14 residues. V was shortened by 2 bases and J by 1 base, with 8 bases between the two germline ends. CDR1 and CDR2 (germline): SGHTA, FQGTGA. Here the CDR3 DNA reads TGTGCCAGCAGCTTAGGACACTCGAACACTGAAGCTTTCTTT. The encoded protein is CASSLGHSNTEAFF.